Presented here are 4 T cell receptor beta chains from one specimen sequenced in a study of T cell changes during pregnancy in multiple sclerosis. Repertoires were generated with immunoSEQ multiplex PCR, while TCRdb's copy carries only in-frame clones and drops some. The sample lists around 71,000 clones; about 92% were seen once. Sequencing was performed on peripheral blood, taken in the third trimester of pregnancy. All receptors derive from a female donor with multiple sclerosis, enrolled in a pregnancy study.

In its sample, this clone was seen once. V usage is TRBV4-3 and J usage is TRBJ2-7, with 10 positions matching TRBD2. Germline V gene lookup returns CDR1 LGHNA and CDR2 YSLEER. CDR3 length: 16 residues. J was trimmed by 3 bases and V by 2 bases; bases with no gene match: 7. DNA of the CDR3: TGCGCCAGCAGCCAAACGTTTGGACTAGCGGTCTACGAGCAGTACTTC. Encoded protein: CASSQTFGLAVYEQYF.

The V gene is TRBV18, the J gene TRBJ2-2; D might be TRBD2 (7 bases). Deletions cut 7 bases from V and 2 bases from J, with 17 bases between. CDR3 length: 16 residues. Germline CDR1 and CDR2: KGHSH and LQKENI. The CDR3 reads CASCCAGAANTGELFF. The CDR3 region has the DNA TGTGCCAGCTGCTGTGCGGGGGCAGCAAACACCGGGGAGCTGTTTTTT.

The chain has TRBV5-5 and TRBJ1-2; 9 bases map to TRBD1. Looked up from germline, CDR1 is SGHKS and CDR2 is YYEKEE (reference sequence). V lost 1 base, J lost 8 bases, and 9 bases stayed unmatched. The CDR3 is 15 residues long. The CDR3 sequence is CASSLRGTGSWGYTF. In nucleotides, the CDR3 is TGTGCCAGCAGCTTGAGGGGGACAGGGAGTTGGGGCTACACCTTC. Based on the CDR3 plus reference TRBV5-5 and TRBJ1-2, the full variable domain is DAGVTQSPTHLIKTRGQQVTLRCSPISGHKSVSWYQQVLGQGPQFIFQYYEKEERGRGNFPDRFSARQFPNYSSELNVNALLLGDSALYLCASSLRGTGSWGYTFGSGTRLTVV.

The chain is built from TRBV5-6 and TRBJ1-1, with D perhaps TRBD1 (6 bases). The germline V gene encodes CDR1 SGHDT and CDR2 YYEEEE. V lost 1 base to trimming and J lost 10 bases, with 11 bases between them. The CDR3 has 12 residues. CDR3 region: CASSLWDTSAFF. Written as DNA, the CDR3 is TGTGCCAGCAGCTTGTGGGACACCTCAGCTTTCTTT.